These 7 T cell receptor beta chains came from one sample sequenced in a study of blood T cell repertoires in COVID-19. Data came from immunoSEQ multiplex PCR; TCRdb stores just in-frame clones and leaves some out. The profile shows 90,000 to 120,000 clones, less than 90% of them singletons. Sequencing was done on a sample of peripheral blood. Source of these receptors: a human donor in a cohort sampled during active COVID-19.

The chain links TRBV2 to TRBJ1-6; 9 bases map to TRBD1. Germline V gene sequence: CDR1 SNHLY, CDR2 FYNNEI. CDR3 length: 15 amino acids. The V gene end was trimmed by 6 bases and the J gene end by 5 bases; junction bases not matched to a gene: 5. CDR3 DNA sequence: TGTGCCAGCAGAGACAGGGGGATGGATAATTCACCCCTCCACTTT. Amino acids: CASRDRGMDNSPLHF.

This clone was seen a single time. This chain connects TRBV18 to TRBJ2-6; D may be TRBD1 (6 bases). This CDR3 comprises 16 residues. The V end was cut by 5 bases, the J end by 0 bases, with 11 bases between. CDR1 is KGHSH, CDR2 LQKENI, per germline. Here the CDR3 DNA reads TGTGCCAGCTCAGAACAGGGCTTCTCTGGGGCCAACGTCCTGACTTTC. Its protein is CASSEQGFSGANVLTF.

This chain uses TRBV24-1 with TRBJ1-6; D possibly corresponds to TRBD1 (5 bases). Germline values: CDR1 KGHDR, CDR2 SFDVKD. V was trimmed by 4 bases and J by 5 bases, leaving 8 bases between them. The CDR3 totals 14 residues. Here the CDR3 DNA reads TGTGCCACCAGTGAAGCGGGACATAATTCACCCCTCCACTTT. It encodes CATSEAGHNSPLHF.

V gene TRBV21-1 combines with J gene TRBJ1-6; the D call TRBD1 from the table was never checked on the DNA. TRBV21-1 is a pseudogene. The CDR3 totals 20 residues. The CDR3 DNA follows: TGTGCCAGCAGCAAAGTCAACCGGGACAGGGGGACGCAGGCCCATTCACCCCTCCACTTT. This encodes CASSKVNRDRGTQAHSPLHF.

The chain carries TRBV18 and TRBJ2-3; TRBD2 agrees at 11 bases. Germline CDR1 KGHSH, CDR2 LQKENI. The trim removed 3 bases at V and 2 bases at J, leaving 7 bases unmatched. The length of the CDR3 is 17 residues. The CDR3 DNA sequence: TGTGCCAGCTCACCTTGGCTAGCGGGGGGAACCACAGATACGCAGTATTTT. This translates into CASSPWLAGGTTDTQYF.

The chain uses TRBV19 and TRBJ2-5; D gene unclear. Germline V CDR1 and CDR2: LNHDA, SQIVND (reference sequence). The CDR3 has 12 amino acids. Trimming stripped 5 bases from V and 5 bases from J, with 9 bases between. The DNA for the CDR3 is TGTGCCAGTAGTGCCCAACGGGAGACCCAGTACTTC. Protein sequence: CASSAQRETQYF.

This chain joins TRBV12-3 or TRBV12-4 and TRBJ1-2, with 7 bases matching TRBD1. Germline trimming cut 3 bases from V and 7 bases from J; bases unmatched to any gene: 5. The CDR3 is 13 amino acids. This chain's CDR3 is CASSFGGGRGYTF. The CDR3 coding sequence is TGTGCCAGCAGTTTTGGAGGGGGCCGTGGCTACACCTTC.